The 25 T cell receptor beta chains in this list originate from one sample, sequenced in a study of T cell responses to AZD1222 COVID-19 vaccine. TCRdb's table, derived via immunoSEQ multiplex PCR, lists solely in-frame clones and lacks some. The sample records roughly 140,000 clones, 92% being singletons. The sample in question was peripheral blood, obtained 28 days after the second AZD1222 dose. The receptors shown here come from an adult who received the AZD1222 COVID-19 vaccine.

This chain's CDR3 is CASSSPTGAGGYTF. Written as DNA, the CDR3 is TGTGCCAGCAGTTCGCCGACAGGGGCCGGGGGCTACACCTTC. The V call is TRBV6-2 or TRBV6-3, the J call TRBJ1-2; 8 bases are shared with TRBD1. Losses at the gene ends were 4 bases for V and 8 bases for J; bases not matched to a gene: 9. The CDR3 extends over 14 amino acids. Germline values: CDR1 MNHEY, CDR2 SVGEGT.

The chain has TRBV18 and TRBJ2-5, with 8 bases identical to TRBD1. The CDR3 extends over 15 amino acids. Germline CDR1 reads KGHSH; CDR2 reads LQKENI. J lost 2 bases, V lost 2 bases, and 4 bases had no gene match. The CDR3 DNA reads as TGTGCCAGCTCACCAGTTCAGGGGGCGCAAGAGACCCAGTACTTC. It specifies CASSPVQGAQETQYF.

The rearrangement links TRBV3-1 (or the pseudogene TRBV3-2) to TRBJ2-7; D is unclear. The CDR3 runs to 14 residues. Germline CDR1 is LGHDT and CDR2 is YNNKEL (reference sequence). Between the trimmed V and J ends, which lost 7 bases and 2 bases, there was a span of 15 bases. CDR3 in amino acids: CASTLPPAAYEQYF. Here the CDR3 DNA reads TGTGCCAGCACCCTGCCCCCTGCCGCCTACGAGCAGTACTTC.

The chain recombines TRBV28 with TRBJ2-2; 7 bases map to TRBD1. The junction had 5 bases not matched to a gene; V was cut back by 10 bases and J by 3 bases. The CDR3 extends over 13 amino acids. In germline, CDR1 is MDHEN, CDR2 SYDVKM. CDR3 DNA sequence: TGTGCCACCCGGGACAGCGACACCGGGGAGCTGTTTTTT. Residues: CATRDSDTGELFF.

The chain has TRBV6-5 and TRBJ2-7; a possible D gene is TRBD2 (6 bases). The V end lost 2 bases, the J end lost 7 bases, and 9 bases lay between the germline ends. This CDR3 comprises 12 residues. In germline, CDR1 is MNHEY, CDR2 SVGAGI. This CDR3 is CASSYEGREQYF. As DNA, the CDR3 is TGTGCCAGCAGTTACGAAGGGAGGGAGCAGTACTTC.

Written as DNA, the CDR3 is TGCGCCAGCAGCTTAGCGGGAGGGCTTGACAATGAGCAGTTCTTC. Residues: CASSLAGGLDNEQFF. The chain combines TRBV5-1 with TRBJ2-1, with 10 bases fitting TRBD2. The CDR3 contains 15 residues. Germline assignment: CDR1 SGHRS and CDR2 YFSETQ. V shed 2 bases and J 5 bases; nucleotides not matched to a gene: 4. Full variable domain (missing parts from reference TRBV5-1 and TRBJ2-1): KAGVTQTPRYLIKTRGQQVTLSCSPISGHRSVSWYQQTPGQGLQFLFEYFSETQRNKGNFPGRFSGRQFSNSRSEMNVSTLELGDSALYLCASSLAGGLDNEQFFGPGTRLTVL.

J is TRBJ2-3 and V is TRBV3-1 (or the pseudogene TRBV3-2); D not certain. Trimming removed 6 bases from V and 0 bases from J, with 13 bases in between. The CDR3 is 15 residues long. CDR1 LGHDT and CDR2 YNNKEL come from the germline V gene (reference sequence). The CDR3 region is CASSLGAVSTDTQYF. In DNA form, the CDR3 reads TGTGCCAGCAGTCTCGGCGCAGTAAGCACAGATACGCAGTATTTT.

This chain links TRBV7-2 with TRBJ1-2; 7 bases match TRBD1. Germline CDR1 and CDR2: SGHTA and FQGNSA. V was clipped by 5 bases and J by 1 base; unmatched bases: 16. The CDR3 contains 18 residues. The DNA of the CDR3 is TGTGCCAGCAGCCAAAGCCCACTTAACAGGGGAAATAACTATGGCTACACCTTC. Its protein is CASSQSPLNRGNNYGYTF.

The chain is built from TRBV5-1 and TRBJ1-2, with TRBD1 as a possible D gene (5 bases). The V gene's germline CDR1 is SGHRS and CDR2 YFSETQ. This CDR3 is 15 amino acids long. Trimming shortened V by 0 bases and J by 8 bases, and 17 bases separated the two germline ends. CDR3 loop: CASSLGQQGVGGYTF. CDR3 sequence (DNA): TGCGCCAGCAGCTTGGGGCAACAAGGGGTCGGCGGCTACACCTTC.

The DNA for the CDR3 is TGCGCCAGCAGCTTGGGGGCAGGAGGAAACACCATATATTTT. Translation gives CASSLGAGGNTIYF. The chain has TRBV5-1 and TRBJ1-3; D is unresolved. Deletions cut 0 bases from V and 4 bases from J, with 8 bases between. CDR1 SGHRS and CDR2 YFSETQ come from the germline V gene. The CDR3 extends over 14 amino acids.

The chain carries TRBV7-2 and TRBJ2-5; D uncertain. Germline lookup yields CDR1 SGHTA and CDR2 FQGNSA. The CDR3 is made up of 13 amino acids. Trimming pared 7 bases from V and 2 bases from J, leaving 11 bases between. Written as DNA, the CDR3 is TGTGCCAGCAACCCTAGGGTACAAGAGACCCAGTACTTC. Translation: CASNPRVQETQYF.

This clone came up once. The rearrangement uses TRBV10-1 and TRBJ2-3; 8 nucleotides agree with TRBD2. This CDR3 contains 15 residues. The germline CDR1 and CDR2 sequences are WNHNN and SYGVQD (reference sequence). Trimming removed 1 base from V and 9 bases from J; junction bases left unmatched: 9. Here the CDR3 DNA reads TGCGCCAGCAGTGAGTATGCTAGCGGGTTCGGGACGCAGTATTTT. Its protein product is CASSEYASGFGTQYF.

The chain is built from TRBV2 and TRBJ1-1, with unresolved D. The germline V and J ends were trimmed by 1 base and 9 bases, with 15 bases remaining between them. Germline assignment: CDR1 SNHLY and CDR2 FYNNEI. This CDR3 comprises 14 residues. CDR3: CASSEVAGPLKAFF. CDR3 bases: TGTGCCAGCAGTGAAGTAGCCGGGCCCCTAAAAGCTTTCTTT.

V and J are TRBV9 and TRBJ1-1; D not resolved. CDR1 and CDR2 (germline): SGDLS, YYNGEE. CDR3 length equals 15 residues. The V end was cut by 5 bases, the J end by 0 bases, with 14 bases between. CDR3 nucleotides: TGTGCCAGCAGGGATGAACGGACTATGAACACTGAAGCTTTCTTT. Its translation: CASRDERTMNTEAFF.

This clone was recorded a few times. V is TRBV29-1 and J is TRBJ1-4; 7 positions agree with TRBD1. With 6 bases clipped from V and 8 bases from J, the junction kept 12 bases outside the gene matches. This CDR3 contains 14 residues. Germline V CDR1 and CDR2: SQVTM, ANQGSEA. CDR3 region: CSVRFTGASEKLFF. CDR3 nucleotides: TGCAGCGTCCGATTTACAGGGGCCAGCGAAAAACTGTTTTTT.

This sequence joins TRBV7-2 and TRBJ2-1; 7 nucleotides align to TRBD2. Germline V gene data show CDR1 as SGHTA and CDR2 as FQGNSA. The CDR3 is 14 residues long. The trim removed 11 bases at V and 0 bases at J, leaving 7 bases unmatched. CDR3 region: CAHARGSSYNEQFF. The CDR3 DNA sequence: TGTGCCCACGCCCGCGGGAGCTCCTACAATGAGCAGTTCTTC.

V and J are TRBV6-5 and TRBJ1-2; 11 nucleotides agree with TRBD1. The CDR3 extends over 16 amino acids. CDR1 and CDR2 (germline): MNHEY, SVGAGI. With 4 bases clipped from V and 2 bases from J, the junction kept 6 bases outside the gene matches. For the CDR3, the DNA is TGTGCCAGCAGTTTGGACAGGGGGCGCATCAACTATGGCTACACCTTC. Translation: CASSLDRGRINYGYTF.

This clone was found once. The CDR3 loop is CASSPLPGGRATEAFF. The CDR3 DNA reads TGTGCCAGCTCACCCCTCCCCGGGGGGCGCGCGACTGAAGCTTTCTTT. The V gene is TRBV18, the J gene TRBJ1-1, with a tentative D call TRBD1 (6 bases). With 3 bases removed from V and 5 bases from J, the gap between germline ends came to 19 bases. Germline V gene lookup returns CDR1 KGHSH and CDR2 LQKENI. The CDR3 totals 16 residues.

A few counts support this clone. The chain recombines TRBV19 with TRBJ1-5, with D possibly TRBD1 on 6 matching bases. CDR1 is LNHDA, CDR2 SQIVND, per germline (reference sequence). This CDR3 comprises 17 residues. V lost 5 bases and J 2 bases, leaving 19 bases between the germline ends. The CDR3 DNA follows: TGTGCCAGTAGTTCCCACCTAGGGGGAAGAGGCAATCAGCCCCAGCATTTT. Encoded protein: CASSSHLGGRGNQPQHF.

The V gene is TRBV3-1 (or the pseudogene TRBV3-2), the J gene TRBJ1-2; D unresolved. From germline, CDR1 is LGHDT and CDR2 YNNKEL (reference sequence). The CDR3 contains 12 residues. Trimming pared 0 bases from V and 4 bases from J, leaving 3 bases between. This CDR3 reads CASSQEVYGYTF. As DNA, the CDR3 is TGTGCCAGCAGCCAAGAAGTCTATGGCTACACCTTC.

This rearrangement joins TRBV30 to TRBJ2-7; D not certain. The V gene's germline CDR1 is GTSNPN and CDR2 SVGIG (reference sequence). Deletions cut 5 bases from V and 3 bases from J, with 14 bases between. The CDR3 covers 13 residues. CDR3 DNA: TGTGCCTGGGTGGGGATGGATGGCTACGAGCAGTACTTC. It yields the protein CAWVGMDGYEQYF.

This chain uses TRBV2 with TRBJ2-3; maybe TRBD1 (5 bases). This CDR3 region has 14 residues. V dropped 7 bases and J dropped 3 bases, with 14 bases sitting between them. Germline V gene sequence: CDR1 SNHLY, CDR2 FYNNEI. Here the CDR3 reads CASTRGGRTDTQYF. The CDR3 nucleotides are TGTGCCAGCACTAGGGGTGGGCGGACAGATACGCAGTATTTT.

V usage is TRBV28 and J usage is TRBJ1-3; TRBD1 might be the D (6 bases). Germline V gene data show CDR1 as MDHEN and CDR2 as SYDVKM. The CDR3 has 14 amino acids. V shed 7 bases and J shed 4 bases, with 14 bases lying between them. CDR3 coding DNA: TGTGCCAGCACCACCACCGGGACAGGAAACACCATATATTTT. Translating gives CASTTTGTGNTIYF.

V is TRBV5-1 and J is TRBJ2-3; 7 positions agree with TRBD2. The trim removed 3 bases at V and 2 bases at J, leaving 6 bases unmatched. CDR3 size: 15 residues. Germline CDR1 and CDR2: SGHRS and YFSETQ. CDR3 in amino acids: CASSYGLGDTDTQYF. CDR3 in DNA: TGCGCCAGCAGCTACGGACTAGGTGACACAGATACGCAGTATTTT.

The rearrangement links TRBV7-9 to TRBJ1-2; D gene ambiguous. The germline V gene encodes CDR1 SEHNR and CDR2 FQNEAQ (reference sequence). This CDR3 region has 14 residues. The ends were cut back, 0 bases at V and 6 bases at J, with 11 bases in the middle. The CDR3 sequence is CASSLARGKNGYTF. CDR3 sequence (DNA): TGTGCCAGCAGCTTAGCGCGGGGAAAGAATGGCTACACCTTC.